Sequencing of this T cell receptor beta chain was carried out in a study of beta chain features in type 1 diabetes. The CDR3 has 16 residues. V shed 0 bases and J shed 4 bases, with 15 bases lying between them. Germline CDR1 is MGHRA and CDR2 is YSYEKL. Reverse transcription of all isolated RNA meant that expressed TCRB transcripts were sequenced. The table came from immunoSEQ multiplex PCR; TCRdb's copy has only in-frame clones and leaves some out. The sample lists some 500,000 clones, 11% occurring once. Sequencing was done on a sample of naive CD4+ T cells from blood. The clonotype originates from a young woman in good health. This sequence joins TRBV4-1 and TRBJ1-2; possible D gene TRBD1, 5 bases. CDR3 protein: CASSQDLPGHLYGYTF. As DNA, the CDR3 is TGCGCCAGCAGCCAAGATTTGCCCGGACACCTCTATGGCTACACCTTC.